The clone carrying this T cell receptor beta chain occurred a few times. Its antigen remains unknown. MiXCR, run by TCRdb on the reads, gives a single entry per CDR3 protein. The repertoire has under 200,000 distinct CDR3 sequences, about a tenth of them found once; the top ten carry about 4.6%. The sample comes from a study of T cell repertoires in cytomegalovirus infection. Looking at the study overall: Indicated by public TCR beta signatures were CMV infection and matching HLA type.

The study's findings and limits: CMV-specific TCR beta clonotypes restricted by HLA-C were the ones dominating the ex vivo response.

Sequencing input: PBMCs. The origin of this receptor is a human donor in good health (CMV status not recorded). Some clones in this sample may be carry-over from other donors' samples.

DNA of the CDR3: TGTGCCAGCGGGAAAGGGGACAACTATGGCTACACCTTC. It is translated as CASGKGDNYGYTF. The chain couples TRBV12-3 or TRBV12-4 to TRBJ1-2; tentatively, D is TRBD1 (5 bases). V was cut by 8 bases and J by 2 bases, with 12 bases left in between. The CDR3 is 13 residues long.